One sample yielded the 3 T cell receptor beta chains listed below, sequenced in a study of regulatory T cells in long-lasting Graves disease. Documented time point: newly diagnosed GD, antithyroid drugs for less than 3 months. There was RNA extracted from PBMCs, and the TCR library was made from it. Arm-PCR of CDR3 regions with iRepertoire HTBI primers generated TCR beta libraries. MiXCR, run by TCRdb on the multiplex PCR reads, gives a single entry per CDR3 protein. The sample lists roughly 380,000 distinct CDR3 sequences; roughly 17% were seen once. The same specimen was also included in a second study, on T cells in Graves' hyperthyroidism and ophthalmopathy.

The specimen was peripheral blood mononuclear cells (PBMCs), collected at new diagnosis, from a patient treated with antithyroid drugs. These TCRs come from a man aged 40-55 years with Graves disease.

This clonotype was counted ten times or more. The chain has TRBV29-1 and TRBJ2-1; D is uncertain. The V end lost 7 bases, the J end lost 8 bases, and 12 bases lay between the germline ends. The CDR3 is 11 amino acids. The germline gives CDR1 SQVTM, CDR2 ANQGSEA. Written as DNA, the CDR3 is TGCAGCGCCAGGCTGGGGTATGAGCAGTTCTTC. The encoded protein is CSARLGYEQFF.

The rearrangement joins TRBV6-5 to TRBJ2-2; D is ambiguous. Germline V lookup: CDR1 MNHEY, CDR2 SVGAGI. V gave up 0 bases and J gave up 5 bases, with 7 bases separating them. CDR3 length: 14 residues. CDR3: CASSYSMGTGELFF. Written as DNA, the CDR3 is TGTGCCAGCAGTTACTCCATGGGAACCGGGGAGCTGTTTTTT.

This clonotype was counted a few times. The chain carries TRBV29-1 and TRBJ1-1; 7 positions agree with TRBD1. This CDR3 is 14 amino acids long. Germline V gene sequence: CDR1 SQVTM, CDR2 ANQGSEA. V was pared by 7 bases and J by 4 bases, with 12 bases of the junction left unmatched. The CDR3 DNA is TGCAGCGCCATTGGGAGGGGGCTTACCACTGAAGCTTTCTTT. Translation gives CSAIGRGLTTEAFF. Complete variable domain (other parts from reference TRBV29-1 and TRBJ1-1): SAVISQKPSRDICQRGTSLTIQCQVDSQVTMMFWYRQQPGQSLTLIATANQGSEATYESGFVIDKFPISRPNLTFSTLTVSNMSPEDSSIYLCSAIGRGLTTEAFFGQGTRLTVV.